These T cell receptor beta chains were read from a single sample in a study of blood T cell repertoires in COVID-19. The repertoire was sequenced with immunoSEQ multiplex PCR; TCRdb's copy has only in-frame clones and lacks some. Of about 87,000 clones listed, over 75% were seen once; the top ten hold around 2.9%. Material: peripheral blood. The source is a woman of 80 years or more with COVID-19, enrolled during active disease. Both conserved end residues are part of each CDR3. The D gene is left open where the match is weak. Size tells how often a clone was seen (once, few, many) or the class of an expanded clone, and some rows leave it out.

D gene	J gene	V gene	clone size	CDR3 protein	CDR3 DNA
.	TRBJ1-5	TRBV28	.	CASSFRDYNQPQHF	TGTGCCAGCAGTTTCCGGGACTATAATCAGCCCCAGCATTTT
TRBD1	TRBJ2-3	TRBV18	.	CASSPRWTGRTDTQYF	TGTGCCAGCTCACCGCGATGGACAGGGCGGACAGATACGCAGTATTTT
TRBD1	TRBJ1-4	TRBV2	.	CASSFTRQGAREKLFF	TGTGCCAGCAGTTTTACTCGACAGGGGGCGAGGGAAAAACTGTTTTTT
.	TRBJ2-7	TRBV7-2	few	CASSLQRELTYEQYF	TGTGCCAGCAGCTTGCAACGGGAACTCACCTACGAGCAGTACTTC
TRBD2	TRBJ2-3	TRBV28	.	CASSLAGGGGDTQYF	TGTGCCAGCTCACTAGCGGGAGGAGGGGGAGATACGCAGTATTTT
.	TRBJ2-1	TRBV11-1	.	CASSPVAVNEQFF	TGTGCCAGCAGCCCAGTAGCGGTCAATGAGCAGTTCTTC
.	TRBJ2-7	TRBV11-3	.	CASSLEAVRGGRGGYEQYF	TGTGCCAGCAGCTTAGAAGCGGTGCGGGGCGGGCGGGGCGGCTACGAGCAGTACTTC
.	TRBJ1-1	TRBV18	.	CASSPRSTEAFF	TGTGCCAGCTCACCACGCAGCACTGAAGCTTTCTTT
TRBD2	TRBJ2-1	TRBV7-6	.	CASSTRTTSGAVNEQFF	TGTGCCAGCAGCACTCGAACGACTAGCGGGGCGGTGAATGAGCAGTTCTTC
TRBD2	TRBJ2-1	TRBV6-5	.	CASSKLASGRNEQFF	TGTGCCAGCAGTAAACTAGCGTCAGGGAGGAATGAGCAGTTCTTC
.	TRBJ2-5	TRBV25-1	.	CASSEFRGQETQYF	TGTGCCAGCAGTGAATTTCGAGGGCAAGAGACCCAGTACTTC
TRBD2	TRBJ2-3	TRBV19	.	CASRRTSGGINTDTQYF	TGTGCCTCCCGCAGAACTAGCGGGGGAATAAACACAGATACGCAGTATTTT
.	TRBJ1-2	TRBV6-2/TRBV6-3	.	CASSYSATVHGYTF	TGTGCCAGCAGTTACTCCGCGACAGTTCATGGCTACACCTTC
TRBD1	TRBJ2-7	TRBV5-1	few	CASSWTGSSGEQYF	TGCGCCAGCAGCTGGACAGGTTCTTCGGGGGAGCAGTACTTC
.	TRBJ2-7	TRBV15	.	CATSVLYIYEQYF	TGTGCCACCAGCGTTCTCTATATCTACGAGCAGTACTTC
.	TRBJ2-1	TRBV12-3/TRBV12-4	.	CSTGNNEQFF	TGTTCTACAGGCAACAATGAGCAGTTCTTC
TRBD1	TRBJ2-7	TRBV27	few	CASTMVGDRGYEQYF	TGTGCCAGCACCATGGTTGGGGACAGGGGCTACGAGCAGTACTTC
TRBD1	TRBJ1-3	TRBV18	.	CASSPGTGSSGNTIYF	TGTGCCAGCTCACCGGGGACAGGGAGCTCTGGAAACACCATATATTTT
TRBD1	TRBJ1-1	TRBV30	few	CAWNDRGDTEAFF	TGTGCCTGGAACGACAGGGGAGATACTGAAGCTTTCTTT
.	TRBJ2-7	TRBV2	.	CASRQGSSYEQYF	TGTGCCAGCAGGCAGGGTTCCTCCTACGAGCAGTACTTC
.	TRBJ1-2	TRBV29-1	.	CSGQLANYGYTF	TGCAGCGGCCAATTAGCTAACTATGGCTACACCTTC
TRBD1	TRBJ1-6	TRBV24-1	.	CATSDTGTANSPLHF	TGTGCCACCAGTGACACCGGGACAGCTAATTCACCCCTCCACTTT
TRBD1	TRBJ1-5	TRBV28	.	CASMPGGRNQPQHF	TGTGCCAGCATGCCAGGGGGCAGGAATCAGCCCCAGCATTTT
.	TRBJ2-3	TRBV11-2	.	CASSLGSGDTQYF	TGTGCCAGCAGCTTAGGATCGGGGGATACGCAGTATTTT
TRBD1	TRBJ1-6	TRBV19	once	CASKGQGNSPLHF	TGTGCCAGCAAGGGACAGGGGAATTCACCCCTCCACTTT
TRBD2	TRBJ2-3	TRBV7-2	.	CASSLRLAGASDTQYF	TGTGCCAGCAGCTTAAGGCTAGCGGGGGCTTCAGATACGCAGTATTTT
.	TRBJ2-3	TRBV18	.	CASSPADTQYF	TGTGCCAGCTCCCCCGCAGATACGCAGTATTTT
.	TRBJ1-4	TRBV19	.	CASTGARLRSEKLFF	TGTGCCAGTACGGGAGCCAGACTCCGTTCTGAAAAACTGTTTTTT
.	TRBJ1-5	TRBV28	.	CASSLGRWSNQPQHF	TGTGCCAGCAGTTTGGGGAGGTGGTCCAATCAGCCCCAGCATTTT
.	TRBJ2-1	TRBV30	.	CAWSAHGGRFYNEQFF	TGTGCCTGGAGTGCACATGGAGGGAGGTTCTACAATGAGCAGTTCTTC
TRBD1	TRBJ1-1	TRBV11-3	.	CASSPGQGNTEAFF	TGTGCCAGCAGCCCGGGACAGGGGAACACTGAAGCTTTCTTT
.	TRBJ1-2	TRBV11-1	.	CASSLASGKDYTF	TGTGCCAGCAGCTTAGCGTCAGGGAAAGACTACACCTTC